This is a list of T cell receptor beta chains from one sample in a study of technical replicates of blood from a few donors. Here immunoSEQ multiplex PCR was the method, and the copy in TCRdb shows in-frame clones only, minus some. The table includes about 67,000 clones, 95% to 98% detected once. Sequenced sample: T cells isolated from PBMCs. All receptors come from a human donor in good health. CDR3s include the opening cysteine and the closing phenylalanine or tryptophan. The D gene is left open where the match is weak. Not all rows give a size; the values are once, few, many and, for expanded clones, a class.

TRBV4-1	TRBD2	NA	TRBJ2-3	CASSQGLAGGDTQYF	TGCGCCAGCAGCCAGGGACTAGCGGGAGGAGATACGCAGTATTTT
TRBV29-1	NA	NA	TRBJ2-7	CSVRTPGEQYF	TGCAGCGTCAGAACCCCGGGCGAGCAGTACTTC
TRBV29-1	TRBD1	NA	TRBJ1-2	CSVSGQGNGYTF	TGCAGCGTCTCAGGACAGGGGAATGGCTACACCTTC
TRBV19	TRBD1	NA	TRBJ1-1	CASSTGTGGTEAFF	TGTGCCAGTAGTACCGGGACAGGGGGCACTGAAGCTTTCTTT
TRBV5-1	NA	NA	TRBJ2-5	CASSSNGDIQETQYF	TGCGCCAGCAGCTCCAATGGGGACATCCAAGAGACCCAGTACTTC
TRBV27	NA	NA	TRBJ2-7	CASSEFQGSYEQYF	TGTGCCAGCAGTGAATTTCAGGGTTCCTACGAGCAGTACTTC
TRBV6-5	TRBD2	NA	TRBJ2-3	CASSYSGRATDTQYF	TGTGCCAGCAGTTACAGCGGGAGGGCCACAGATACGCAGTATTTT
TRBV4-1	TRBD2	NA	TRBJ2-7	CASSQIAGAGYEQYF	TGCGCCAGCAGCCAAATAGCGGGAGCGGGATACGAGCAGTACTTC
TRBV30	NA	NA	TRBJ2-1	CAWNRENEQFF	TGTGCCTGGAACAGGGAAAATGAGCAGTTCTTC
TRBV7-6	NA	few	TRBJ1-1	CASSLAPGTEAFF	TGTGCCAGCAGCTTAGCCCCAGGGACTGAAGCTTTCTTT
TRBV5-1	TRBD2	few	TRBJ2-1	CASQLAGQNNEQFF	TGCGCCAGCCAACTAGCGGGTCAGAACAATGAGCAGTTCTTC
TRBV5-1	NA	NA	TRBJ2-7	CASSPDSLGEQYF	TGCGCCAGCAGCCCGGACAGTCTTGGGGAGCAGTACTTC
TRBV19	NA	few	TRBJ1-3	CASTWGREGNTIYF	TGTGCCAGTACTTGGGGGCGCGAGGGAAACACCATATATTTT
TRBV7-3	TRBD1	NA	TRBJ2-2	CASSLLRQGAGELFF	TGTGCCAGCAGCCTCCTTCGGCAGGGGGCCGGGGAGCTGTTTTTT
TRBV30	TRBD2	NA	TRBJ2-3	CAWARLAGEVDTQYF	TGTGCCTGGGCGAGACTAGCGGGAGAAGTAGATACGCAGTATTTT
TRBV28	TRBD1	NA	TRBJ2-1	CASSRGQGGNEQFF	TGTGCCAGCAGTCGGGGACAGGGGGGAAATGAGCAGTTCTTC
TRBV7-8	TRBD1	once	TRBJ1-1	CASSPHRGSTEAFF	TGTGCCAGCAGCCCCCACAGGGGTAGCACTGAAGCTTTCTTT
TRBV6-4	TRBD1	few	TRBJ1-2	CASSDGQGASGYTF	TGTGCCAGCAGTGACGGCCAGGGGGCGAGTGGCTACACCTTC
TRBV6-5	TRBD1	NA	TRBJ2-7	CASRRRDSSYEQYF	TGTGCCAGCAGGCGCCGGGACAGTTCCTACGAGCAGTACTTC
TRBV4-2	TRBD2	once	TRBJ2-1	CASSQEGRGRGSFEQFF	TGTGCCAGCAGCCAAGAGGGCCGCGGGAGGGGGAGTTTTGAGCAGTTCTTC
TRBV4-2	NA	NA	TRBJ2-7	CASSQNQRQAVEQYF	TGTGCCAGCAGCCAAAATCAGAGACAAGCGGTCGAGCAGTACTTC
TRBV12-5	TRBD2	NA	TRBJ2-1	CASGPSVGLGNEQFF	TGTGCTAGTGGACCGTCTGTGGGACTAGGGAATGAGCAGTTCTTC
TRBV6-1	NA	NA	TRBJ2-2	CASSRGLSDGELFF	TGTGCCAGCTCGCGGGGACTTAGCGATGGGGAGCTGTTTTTT
TRBV29-1	NA	NA	TRBJ2-1	CSVDRGFGQFF	TGCAGCGTTGACAGGGGTTTCGGTCAGTTCTTC
TRBV19	TRBD1	NA	TRBJ2-1	CASSIPGQRYNNEQFF	TGTGCCAGTAGTATTCCGGGACAGAGATACAACAATGAGCAGTTCTTC
TRBV6-5	TRBD1	NA	TRBJ1-1	CASSPDRGDIEAFF	TGTGCCAGCAGTCCGGACAGGGGTGATATTGAAGCTTTCTTT
TRBV4-2	NA	NA	TRBJ1-2	CASSLGEGFDGYTF	TGTGCCAGCAGCCTAGGGGAAGGGTTCGATGGCTACACCTTC
TRBV7-2	NA	once	TRBJ1-2	CASSFPNREFYGYTF	TGTGCCAGCAGCTTCCCGAACAGGGAATTCTATGGCTACACCTTC
TRBV2	TRBD2	NA	TRBJ2-5	CASSPRLAGETQYF	TGTGCCAGCAGTCCCAGACTAGCGGGGGAGACCCAGTACTTC
TRBV27	NA	once	TRBJ1-1	CASTSLQQGTEAFF	TGTGCCAGCACCTCGCTCCAACAGGGAACTGAAGCTTTCTTT
TRBV5-1	NA	once	TRBJ2-3	CASSPVTSLGDTQYF	TGCGCCAGCAGCCCTGTGACTAGTCTGGGAGATACGCAGTATTTT
TRBV7-6	NA	NA	TRBJ1-1	CASSLNRDSTEAFF	TGTGCCAGCAGCTTAAACAGGGATTCCACTGAAGCTTTCTTT
TRBV9	TRBD2	NA	TRBJ2-3	CASSVGTSEYPDTQYF	TGTGCCAGCAGCGTAGGGACTAGCGAATATCCAGATACGCAGTATTTT
TRBV6-1	NA	NA	TRBJ2-3	CASSEAVGAHTQYF	TGTGCCAGCAGTGAAGCGGTGGGGGCACATACGCAGTATTTT
TRBV10-3	NA	once	TRBJ1-4	CAISEGREGEKLFF	TGTGCCATCAGTGAAGGCAGGGAAGGGGAAAAACTGTTTTTT
TRBV5-5	TRBD1	NA	TRBJ2-2	CASGEQGTTGELFF	TGTGCCAGCGGGGAACAGGGGACCACCGGGGAGCTGTTTTTT
TRBV4-3	NA	NA	TRBJ1-1	CASSQVFGGFPEAFF	TGCGCCAGCAGCCAAGTTTTCGGGGGATTTCCTGAAGCTTTCTTT
TRBV19	NA	NA	TRBJ1-2	CASSWQADYGYTF	TGTGCCAGTAGTTGGCAGGCCGACTATGGCTACACCTTC
TRBV7-6	NA	NA	TRBJ1-1	CASSLGQGTEAFF	TGTGCCAGCAGCTTAGGGCAGGGAACTGAAGCTTTCTTT
TRBV7-9	TRBD2	NA	TRBJ2-7	CASSPRGLAGYSYEQYF	TGTGCCAGCAGCCCGCGGGGACTAGCGGGTTACTCCTACGAGCAGTACTTC
TRBV28	TRBD1	NA	TRBJ1-1	CASSLRNRGNTEAFF	TGTGCCAGCAGTTTGAGAAACAGGGGAAACACTGAAGCTTTCTTT
TRBV11-2	TRBD1	once	TRBJ2-5	CASSPMGQFGGETQYF	TGTGCCAGCAGCCCCATGGGACAGTTTGGAGGAGAGACCCAGTACTTC
TRBV6-6	TRBD1	NA	TRBJ2-3	CASSLGQGAETQYF	TGTGCCAGCAGTTTAGGACAGGGAGCCGAAACGCAGTATTTT
TRBV7-9	NA	NA	TRBJ2-3	CASSSWFEADTQYF	TGTGCCAGCAGCTCCTGGTTTGAGGCAGATACGCAGTATTTT
TRBV5-1	NA	NA	TRBJ1-5	CASSLDGYNQPQHF	TGCGCCAGCAGCTTGGACGGGTACAATCAGCCCCAGCATTTT
TRBV5-1	NA	NA	TRBJ2-5	CASSLSGIGGETQYF	TGCGCCAGCAGCTTGTCGGGGATTGGTGGCGAGACCCAGTACTTC
TRBV5-6	NA	once	TRBJ1-2	CASSLVSYGYTF	TGTGCCAGCAGCTTGGTTAGCTATGGCTACACCTTC
TRBV2	TRBD2	NA	TRBJ2-3	CASSLTSGSADTQYF	TGTGCCAGCAGTTTAACTAGCGGGAGTGCAGATACGCAGTATTTT
TRBV5-4	NA	NA	TRBJ1-2	CASSLVSEGDRGYTF	TGTGCCAGCAGCTTGGTTTCAGAGGGGGATCGGGGCTACACCTTC